This entry describes one T cell receptor (beta chain). Its antigen remains unknown. These data originate in a study of beta chain features in type 1 diabetes. In the study overall: Healthy donors resembled patients in age, gender and cell yields.

The study, taken as a whole, reports: In type 1 diabetes patients, VDJ junctions had fewer insertions; deletions at these junctions were more frequent. All four CD4+ subsets from Type 1 diabetes patients carried moderately but significantly shorter TCRB CDR3s.

Sampling consisted of one heparinised blood draw per donor, averaging approximately 120 mL. The authors reverse transcribed all of the isolated RNA, so sequencing captured expressed TCRB transcripts. Only in-frame clones appear in the TCRdb table, and some are missing; sequencing was by immunoSEQ multiplex PCR. The table records hundreds of thousands of clones, roughly 15% of them present only once. The germline V gene has CDR1 SGHTA and CDR2 FQGNSA. Trimming removed 3 bases from V and 7 bases from J; junction bases left unmatched: 4. This CDR3 is 16 amino acids long. The chain carries TRBV7-2 and TRBJ2-1; TRBD2 aligns across 15 bases. The origin of this receptor is a young man in good health. The sample comprised naive CD4+ T cells from blood. The CDR3 here is CASSLFGTSGGNEQFF. In DNA, the CDR3 is TGTGCCAGCAGCTTGTTCGGGACTAGCGGGGGGAATGAGCAGTTCTTC. The full variable domain, in which reference TRBV7-2 and TRBJ2-1 provide the parts outside the CDR3, is GAGVSQSPSNKVTEKGKDVELRCDPISGHTALYWYRQSLGQGLEFLIYFQGNSAPDKSGLPSDRFSAERTGGSVSTLTIQRTQQEDSAVYLCASSLFGTSGGNEQFFGPGTRLTVL.